This T cell receptor beta chain was sequenced in a study of T cells in Graves' hyperthyroidism and ophthalmopathy. Amplified TCR beta CDR3 regions derived from RNA transcripts. Using the HTBI primer set, a first-round RT-PCR was run on the TCR CDR3. One entry per CDR3 protein results from TCRdb running MiXCR on the multiplex PCR reads. Of approximately 400,000 distinct CDR3 sequences in the sample, roughly 14% were seen once. Germline V gene sequence: CDR1 LNHNV, CDR2 YYDKDF (reference sequence). The CDR3 spans 16 residues. V dropped 3 bases and J dropped 2; count of bases not matched to a gene: 6. PBMCs stemmed from 10 ml fresh peripheral blood. This clonotype was counted many times.

The receptor's source is a woman younger than 35 with Graves' hyperthyroidism. The specimen was blood. The rearrangement uses TRBV15 and TRBJ2-3; 9 nucleotides line up with TRBD2. The CDR3 spells CATSRLTSGATDTQYF. Written as DNA, the CDR3 is TGTGCCACCAGCAGGTTGACTAGCGGAGCCACAGATACGCAGTATTTT.